This T cell receptor beta chain was obtained from a study of blood T cell repertoires in COVID-19. Sequencing used immunoSEQ multiplex PCR; TCRdb keeps in-frame clones, though not all of them. Among over 90,000 clones listed, around 87% were seen once. The CDR3 runs to 15 residues. The ends lost 11 bases at V and 7 bases at J; junction bases unmatched: 13. Germline V CDR1 and CDR2: SNHLY, FYNNEI. The specimen was peripheral blood. The chain recombines TRBV2 with TRBJ1-4, with 10 bases that match TRBD1. The source is a human donor in a cohort sampled during active COVID-19. The CDR3 reads CARSGTGEGSEKLFF. DNA for the CDR3: TGTGCCCGCTCCGGGACAGGGGAAGGGAGTGAAAAACTGTTTTTT.